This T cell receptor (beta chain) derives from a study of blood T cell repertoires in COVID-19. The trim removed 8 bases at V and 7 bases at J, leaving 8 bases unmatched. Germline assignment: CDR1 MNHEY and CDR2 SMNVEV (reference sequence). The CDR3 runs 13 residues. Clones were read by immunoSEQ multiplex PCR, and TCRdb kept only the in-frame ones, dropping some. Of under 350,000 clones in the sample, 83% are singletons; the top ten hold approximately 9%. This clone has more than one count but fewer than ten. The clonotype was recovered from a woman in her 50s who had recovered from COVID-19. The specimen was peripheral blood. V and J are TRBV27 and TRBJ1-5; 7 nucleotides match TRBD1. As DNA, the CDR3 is TGTGCCAGCGCAAAGACAGGGAACCAGCCCCAGCATTTT. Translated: CASAKTGNQPQHF.